These 22 T cell receptor beta chains came from one sample sequenced in a study of blood T cell repertoires in COVID-19. Measured with immunoSEQ multiplex PCR; TCRdb has only the in-frame clones, and not every one. The sample has approximately 280,000 clones; more than 85% are singletons. The sequencing input was peripheral blood. The receptors here all came from a man between 35 and 55 years old with acute or convalescent COVID-19.

The chain links TRBV2 to TRBJ1-2, with TRBD1 matching over 7 bases. J was trimmed by 6 bases and V by 7 bases; bases with no gene match: 14. The germline gives CDR1 SNHLY, CDR2 FYNNEI. This CDR3 has 15 amino acids. As DNA, the CDR3 is TGTGCCAGCACCCCCGGGAGGGGGCGCAGTAATGGCTACACCTTC. Protein sequence: CASTPGRGRSNGYTF.

CDR3 sequence reads: CASSDSYGYTF. The CDR3 nucleotides read TGTGCCAGCAGTGACAGCTATGGCTACACCTTC. The chain combines TRBV12-3 or TRBV12-4 with TRBJ1-2; D perhaps matches TRBD1 (5 bases). This CDR3 spans 11 amino acids. Between the trimmed V and J ends, which lost 5 bases and 4 bases, there was a span of 5 bases.

J is TRBJ1-2 and V is TRBV6-5, with TRBD1 matching over 7 bases. The junction had 8 bases not matched to a gene; V was cut back by 6 bases and J by 7 bases. Germline CDR1 reads MNHEY; CDR2 reads SVGAGI. The CDR3 consists of 13 residues. In DNA, the CDR3 is TGTGCCAGCAGACAAACAGGGGCCGTTGGCTACACCTTC. Protein: CASRQTGAVGYTF.

The rearrangement joins TRBV7-9 to TRBJ1-2; 9 positions agree with TRBD1. The CDR3 contains 15 residues. Germline loops: CDR1 SEHNR, CDR2 FQNEAQ (reference sequence). With V trimmed by 4 bases and J by 6 bases, 9 bases remained unmatched. The CDR3 DNA reads TGTGCCAGCAGCTCGACCGGGACAGGGCTTCATGGCTACACCTTC. This encodes CASSSTGTGLHGYTF.

This clone has just one count. J is TRBJ1-2 and V is TRBV5-6, with a weak D call TRBD1 (5 bases). The CDR3 sequence is 14 residues long. The V gene lost 0 bases and the J gene lost 4 bases, with 10 bases spanning the gap. CDR1 SGHDT and CDR2 YYEEEE come from the germline V gene. The CDR3 DNA reads as TGTGCCAGCAGCTTGGCCGGGACTGCCTATGGCTACACCTTC. Protein: CASSLAGTAYGYTF.

The J gene is TRBJ1-2, the V gene TRBV12-3 or TRBV12-4; no firm D call. CDR3 length: 12 amino acids. Trimming cost V 6 bases and J 5 bases, with 10 bases left between them. CDR3 in DNA: TGTGCCAGCAGCCAGGACTGGTATGGCTACACCTTC. Translated: CASSQDWYGYTF.

The V gene is TRBV20-1, the J gene TRBJ2-7; tentative D call: TRBD1 (5 bases). The V gene lost 1 base and the J gene lost 13 bases, with 14 bases spanning the gap. The CDR3 sequence is 11 residues long. Germline V lookup: CDR1 DFQATT, CDR2 SNEGSKA (reference sequence). The CDR3 reads CSARVGPFTYF. The CDR3 region has the DNA TGCAGTGCTAGAGTGGGGCCGTTTACTTACTTC.

The chain combines TRBV30 with TRBJ1-1; D is unclear. The CDR3 contains 11 residues. CDR1 is GTSNPN and CDR2 is SVGIG in the germline V gene (reference sequence). The V and J ends lost 2 bases and 7 bases respectively, with 8 bases between them. CDR3 DNA sequence: TGTGCCTGGAGTCCGGGGATTGAAGCTTTCTTT. Residues: CAWSPGIEAFF. Using reference TRBV30 and TRBJ1-1 for the parts outside the CDR3, the full variable domain is SQTIHQWPATLVQPVGSPLSLECTVEGTSNPNLYWYRQAAGRGLQLLFYSVGIGQISSEVPQNLSASRPQDRQFILSSKKLLLSDSGFYLCAWSPGIEAFFGQGTRLTVV.

This chain joins TRBV5-1 and TRBJ2-3; 10 bases align to TRBD2. Germline V gives CDR1 SGHRS, CDR2 YFSETQ. The J segment lost 4 bases and the V segment lost 2 bases, leaving 7 bases of the junction unmatched. The CDR3 is 16 amino acids. The chain's CDR3 is CASSLTLAGASDTQYF. DNA of the CDR3: TGCGCCAGCAGCTTAACGCTAGCGGGGGCCTCAGATACGCAGTATTTT.

This clone showed up just once. V is TRBV19 and J is TRBJ2-7; D uncertain. CDR3 size: 15 residues. V was trimmed by 1 base and J by 2 bases, leaving 12 bases between them. CDR1 is LNHDA, CDR2 SQIVND, per germline (reference sequence). CDR3 amino acids: CASSIGGRSTYEQYF. In nucleotides, the CDR3 is TGTGCCAGTAGTATAGGTGGCAGGTCAACCTACGAGCAGTACTTC.

This clone was counted a single time. V usage is TRBV7-9 and J usage is TRBJ2-1; 8 positions match TRBD1. This CDR3 spans 16 amino acids. Germline CDR1 SEHNR, CDR2 FQNEAQ (reference sequence). The V gene end was trimmed by 5 bases and the J gene end by 5 bases; junction bases not matched to a gene: 11. The CDR3 nucleotides read TGTGCCAGCAGCCCACCAACAGGGGGGACGAACAATGAGCAGTTCTTC. Translation gives CASSPPTGGTNNEQFF.

This sequence joins TRBV6-5 and TRBJ2-7, with D unclear. The CDR3 contains 14 residues. The V end was cut by 6 bases, the J end by 1 base, with 13 bases between. Germline V gene sequence: CDR1 MNHEY, CDR2 SVGAGI. CDR3 protein: CASRKRHNSYEQYF. The CDR3 DNA reads as TGTGCCAGCAGGAAAAGACACAATTCCTACGAGCAGTACTTC.

The rearrangement links TRBV24-1 to TRBJ1-2; 10 bases agree with TRBD1. This CDR3 has 16 residues. The junction had 8 bases not matched to a gene; V was cut back by 4 bases and J by 4 bases. Germline CDR1 is KGHDR and CDR2 is SFDVKD. Written as DNA, the CDR3 is TGTGCCACCAGTGACCTCCGGGACAGGGGAATCTATGGCTACACCTTC. Translation: CATSDLRDRGIYGYTF.

The V gene is TRBV5-4, the J gene TRBJ1-4; a possible D gene is TRBD1 (5 bases). V shed 4 bases and J shed 8 bases, with 18 bases lying between them. Germline values: CDR1 SGHNT, CDR2 YYREEE (reference sequence). The CDR3 consists of 15 residues. Written as DNA, the CDR3 is TGTGCCAGCAGCACTCCGGGGGGGACTGAGGAAAAACTGTTTTTT. It specifies CASSTPGGTEEKLFF.

The gene calls are TRBV3-1 (or the pseudogene TRBV3-2) and TRBJ2-7, with 10 bases identical to TRBD2. Looked up from germline, CDR1 is LGHDT and CDR2 is YNNKEL (reference sequence). With 1 base clipped from V and 6 bases from J, the junction kept 0 bases outside the gene matches. The CDR3 is made up of 13 amino acids. CDR3 residues: CASSQGLAGEQYF. The CDR3 DNA sequence: TGTGCCAGCAGCCAAGGACTAGCGGGCGAGCAGTACTTC.

The J gene is TRBJ2-7, the V gene TRBV2; D call uncertain. The CDR3 has 11 residues. Germline CDR1 reads SNHLY; CDR2 reads FYNNEI. Trimming left V 5 bases short and J 6 bases short, with 8 bases between. The CDR3 DNA reads as TGTGCCAGCAGTACTATCCCCGAGCAGTACTTC. Amino acid sequence: CASSTIPEQYF.

CDR3 DNA: TGTGCCAGCAGCCGGAGGGGACAGGGCTCCTACAATGAGCAGTTCTTC. Protein sequence: CASSRRGQGSYNEQFF. The chain carries TRBV13 and TRBJ2-1, with 9 positions matching TRBD1. The germline CDR1 and CDR2 sequences are PRHDT and FYEKMQ (reference sequence). V shed 5 bases and J 0 bases; nucleotides not matched to a gene: 5. The CDR3 has 16 amino acids.

The chain employs TRBV7-9 and TRBJ1-5; D is possibly TRBD1 (5 bases). This CDR3 is 12 amino acids long. The germline V gene has CDR1 SEHNR and CDR2 FQNEAQ (reference sequence). V was cut by 8 bases and J by 9 bases, with 14 bases left in between. The CDR3 DNA follows: TGTGCCAGCGGACCCCCCCAGGGGCCCCAGCATTTT. Translated, it gives CASGPPQGPQHF.

V and J are TRBV7-9 and TRBJ2-7, with D possibly matching TRBD2 (5 bases). V was clipped by 6 bases and J by 2 bases, with 8 bases between them. This CDR3 contains 12 residues. The germline V gene encodes CDR1 SEHNR and CDR2 FQNEAQ (reference sequence). As DNA, the CDR3 is TGTGCCAGCAGGAGGGAAGCCTACGAGCAGTACTTC. Its translation: CASRREAYEQYF.

This sequence joins TRBV5-1 and TRBJ1-2, with TRBD1 as a possible D gene (6 bases). The CDR3 totals 14 residues. Deletions cut 0 bases from V and 7 bases from J, with 13 bases between. CDR1 and CDR2 (germline): SGHRS, YFSETQ. As DNA, the CDR3 is TGCGCCAGCAGCTTGGAAACACAGGGAAGTGGCTACACCTTC. It translates to CASSLETQGSGYTF.

The chain recombines TRBV4-1 with TRBJ1-1; weak D call: TRBD1 (6 bases). The CDR3 is 16 amino acids. The ends were cut back, 0 bases at V and 1 base at J, with 12 bases in the middle. The V gene's germline CDR1 is MGHRA and CDR2 YSYEKL. CDR3 nucleotides: TGCGCCAGCAGCCAAGAGTTCGGGACACCGAACACTGAAGCTTTCTTT. Translated: CASSQEFGTPNTEAFF.

The chain uses TRBV6-1 and TRBJ1-5, with D unresolved. The germline V gene encodes CDR1 MNHNS and CDR2 SASEGT. CDR3 size: 13 residues. With 2 bases removed from V and 10 bases from J, the gap between germline ends came to 12 bases. The CDR3 sequence is CASSERGRGPQHF. CDR3 DNA sequence: TGTGCCAGCAGTGAAAGAGGCCGTGGCCCCCAGCATTTT.